The present TCR beta chain was sequenced within a study of blood T cell repertoires in COVID-19. Background on the study: Collection of acute and convalescent COVID-19 samples took place in the United States, Italy and Spain. In each case, the material was cDNA or gDNA derived from T cells, B-cell-depleted T cells, or PBMCs.

Which cohort a participant joined came from the clinical history participants gave. In the original workflow: Reference gene primer amplification yielded estimated nucleated cell counts. Clones were read by immunoSEQ multiplex PCR, and TCRdb kept only the in-frame ones, dropping some. The V and J calls and clone size are taken from that table; D and trimming were inferred from the DNA. The table shows hundreds of thousands of clones, with roughly 86% occurring only once. The germline V gene encodes CDR1 LNHNV and CDR2 YYDKDF (reference sequence). The CDR3 is made up of 15 amino acids. V was shortened by 1 base and J by 3 bases, with 9 bases between the two germline ends.

The V and J genes are TRBV15 and TRBJ2-2; D is possibly TRBD1 (6 bases). The TCR originated in a woman between 18 and 29 years old who had recovered from COVID-19. The material sequenced was PBMCs or T cells enriched from blood (not recorded which). This chain's CDR3 is CATSRGQAYTGELFF. In DNA, the CDR3 is TGTGCCACCAGCAGAGGACAGGCCTACACCGGGGAGCTGTTTTTT.